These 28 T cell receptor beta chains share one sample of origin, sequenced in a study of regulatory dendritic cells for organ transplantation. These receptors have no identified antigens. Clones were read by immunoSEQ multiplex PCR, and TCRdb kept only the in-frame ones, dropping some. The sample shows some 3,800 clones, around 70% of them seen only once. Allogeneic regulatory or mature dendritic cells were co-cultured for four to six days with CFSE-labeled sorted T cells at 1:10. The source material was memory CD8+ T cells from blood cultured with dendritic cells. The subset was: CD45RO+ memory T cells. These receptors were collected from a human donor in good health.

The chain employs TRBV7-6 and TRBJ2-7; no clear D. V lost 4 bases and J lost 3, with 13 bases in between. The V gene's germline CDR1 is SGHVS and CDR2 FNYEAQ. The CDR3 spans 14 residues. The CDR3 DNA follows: TGTGCCAGCAGCTCCCACCCCGACCTCTACGAGCAGTACTTC. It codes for CASSSHPDLYEQYF.

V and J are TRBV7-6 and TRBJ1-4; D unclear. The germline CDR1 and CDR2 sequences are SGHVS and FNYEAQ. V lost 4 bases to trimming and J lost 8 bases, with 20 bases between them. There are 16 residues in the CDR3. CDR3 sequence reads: CASSWEAGVGYEKLFF. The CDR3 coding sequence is TGTGCCAGCAGCTGGGAGGCGGGAGTGGGATACGAAAAACTGTTTTTT.

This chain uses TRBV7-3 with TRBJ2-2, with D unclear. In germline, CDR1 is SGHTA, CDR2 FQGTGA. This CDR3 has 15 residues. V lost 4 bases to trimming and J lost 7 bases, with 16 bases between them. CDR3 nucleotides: TGTGCCAGCAGCTCCCTCACCAAGGAATTCGGGGAGCTGTTTTTT. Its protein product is CASSSLTKEFGELFF.

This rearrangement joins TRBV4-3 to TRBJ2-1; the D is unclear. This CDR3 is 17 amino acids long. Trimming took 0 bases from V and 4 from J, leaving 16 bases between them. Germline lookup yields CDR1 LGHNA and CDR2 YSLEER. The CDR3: CASSQDWSAWAYNEQFF. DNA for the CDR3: TGCGCCAGCAGCCAAGATTGGAGCGCTTGGGCTTACAATGAGCAGTTCTTC.

The CDR3 coding sequence is TGCAGCGTTGAGGCGGCCAGGGTTCAAGCCTCTGGAAACACCATATATTTT. This encodes CSVEAARVQASGNTIYF. V is TRBV29-1 and J is TRBJ1-3; weak D call: TRBD1 (5 bases). Trimming took off 3 bases at V and 0 bases at J, with 18 bases between the two ends. The CDR3 sequence is 17 residues long. Looked up from germline, CDR1 is SQVTM and CDR2 is ANQGSEA.

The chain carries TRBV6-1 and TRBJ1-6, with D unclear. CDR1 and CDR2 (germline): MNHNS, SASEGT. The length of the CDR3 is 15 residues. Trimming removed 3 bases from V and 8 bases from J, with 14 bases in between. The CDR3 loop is CASSDSAEIHSPLHF. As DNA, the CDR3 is TGTGCCAGCAGTGATTCGGCAGAAATTCATTCACCCCTCCACTTT.

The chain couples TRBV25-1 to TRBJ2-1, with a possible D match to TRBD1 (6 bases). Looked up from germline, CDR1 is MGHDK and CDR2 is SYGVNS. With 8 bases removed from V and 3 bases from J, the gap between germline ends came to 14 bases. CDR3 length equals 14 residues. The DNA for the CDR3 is TGTGCCAGCGCGACGGCAGGGGACTACAATGAGCAGTTCTTC. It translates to CASATAGDYNEQFF.

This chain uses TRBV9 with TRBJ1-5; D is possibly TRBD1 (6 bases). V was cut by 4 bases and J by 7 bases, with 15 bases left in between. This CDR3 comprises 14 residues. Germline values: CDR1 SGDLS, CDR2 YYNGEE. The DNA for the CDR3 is TGTGCCAGCAGCAACGGACAGACGGTCCAGCCCCAGCATTTT. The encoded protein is CASSNGQTVQPQHF.

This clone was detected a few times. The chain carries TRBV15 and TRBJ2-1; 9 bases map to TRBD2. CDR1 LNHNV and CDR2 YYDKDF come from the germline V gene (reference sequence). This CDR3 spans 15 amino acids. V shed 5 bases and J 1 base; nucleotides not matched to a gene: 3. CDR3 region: CATSAAGGSYNEQFF. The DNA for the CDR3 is TGTGCCACCAGCGCGGCGGGAGGGTCCTACAATGAGCAGTTCTTC.

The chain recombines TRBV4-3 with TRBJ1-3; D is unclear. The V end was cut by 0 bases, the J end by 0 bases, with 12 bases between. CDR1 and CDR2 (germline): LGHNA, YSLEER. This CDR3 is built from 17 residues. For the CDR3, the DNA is TGCGCCAGCAGCCAAGATACCCCGGGTAACTCTGGAAACACCATATATTTT. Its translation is CASSQDTPGNSGNTIYF.

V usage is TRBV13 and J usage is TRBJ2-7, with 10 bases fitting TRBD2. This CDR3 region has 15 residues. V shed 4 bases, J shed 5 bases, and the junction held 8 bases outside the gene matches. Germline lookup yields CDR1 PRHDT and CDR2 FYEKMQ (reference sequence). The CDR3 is CASSSGSGRAHEQYF. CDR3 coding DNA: TGTGCCAGCAGCTCAGGAAGCGGGAGGGCCCACGAGCAGTACTTC.

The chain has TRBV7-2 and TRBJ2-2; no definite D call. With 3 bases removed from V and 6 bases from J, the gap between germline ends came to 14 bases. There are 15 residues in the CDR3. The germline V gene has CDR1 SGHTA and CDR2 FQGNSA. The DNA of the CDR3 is TGTGCCAGCAGCTTTATAGAGTGGGGTCCCGGGGAGCTGTTTTTT. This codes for CASSFIEWGPGELFF.

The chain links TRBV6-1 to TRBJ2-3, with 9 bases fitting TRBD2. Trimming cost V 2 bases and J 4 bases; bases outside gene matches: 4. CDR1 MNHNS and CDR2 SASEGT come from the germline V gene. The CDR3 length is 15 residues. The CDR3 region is CASSELAGSPDTQYF. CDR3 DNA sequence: TGTGCCAGCAGTGAACTAGCGGGGAGCCCAGATACGCAGTATTTT.

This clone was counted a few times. The CDR3 nucleotides are TGTGCAAGTCGCCGTATGGGACCGAACACTGAAGCTTTCTTT. Protein product: CASRRMGPNTEAFF. The V call is TRBV12-2, the J call TRBJ1-1. TRBV12-2 is recorded as a pseudogene. This CDR3 is 14 amino acids long.

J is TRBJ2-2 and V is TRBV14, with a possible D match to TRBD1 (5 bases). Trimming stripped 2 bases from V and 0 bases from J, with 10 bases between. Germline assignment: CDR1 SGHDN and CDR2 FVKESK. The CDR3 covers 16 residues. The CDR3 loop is CASSQWFRANTGELFF. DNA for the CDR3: TGTGCCAGCAGCCAATGGTTCAGGGCGAACACCGGGGAGCTGTTTTTT.

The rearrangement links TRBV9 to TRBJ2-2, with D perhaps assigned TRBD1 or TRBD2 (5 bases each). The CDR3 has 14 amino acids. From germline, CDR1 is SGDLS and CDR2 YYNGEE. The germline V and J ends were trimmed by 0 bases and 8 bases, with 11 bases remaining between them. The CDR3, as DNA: TGTGCCAGCAGCGTAGCGGGGCGTCGAGGGGAGCTGTTTTTT. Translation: CASSVAGRRGELFF.

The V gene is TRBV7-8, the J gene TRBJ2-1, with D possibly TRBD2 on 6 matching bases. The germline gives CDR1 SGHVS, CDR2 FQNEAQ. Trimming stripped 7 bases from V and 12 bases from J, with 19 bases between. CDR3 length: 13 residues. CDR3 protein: CASNTSPGRLQFF. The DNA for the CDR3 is TGTGCCAGCAACACCTCCCCAGGGAGGTTGCAGTTCTTC.

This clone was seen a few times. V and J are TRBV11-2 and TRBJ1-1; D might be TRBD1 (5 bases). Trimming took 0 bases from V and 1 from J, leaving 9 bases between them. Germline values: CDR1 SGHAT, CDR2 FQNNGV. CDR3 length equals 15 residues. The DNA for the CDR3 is TGTGCCAGCAGCTTAGATGGTCAGGGGAACACTGAAGCTTTCTTT. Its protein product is CASSLDGQGNTEAFF.

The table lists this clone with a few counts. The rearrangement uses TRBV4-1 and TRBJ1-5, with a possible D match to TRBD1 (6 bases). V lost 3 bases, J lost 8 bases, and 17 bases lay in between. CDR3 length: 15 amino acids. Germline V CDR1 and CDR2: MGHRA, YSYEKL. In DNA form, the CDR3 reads TGCGCCAGCAGCCAGGAGATACAATCAGGGGAGCCCCAGCATTTT. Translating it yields CASSQEIQSGEPQHF.

Here the CDR3 DNA reads TGTGCCAGCAGTGACGCGGCAGGGGGGACCGGGGAGCTGTTTTTT. Protein product: CASSDAAGGTGELFF. The chain employs TRBV6-4 and TRBJ2-2, with TRBD1 as a possible D gene (7 bases). Germline CDR1 reads MRHNA; CDR2 reads SNTAGT. Between the trimmed V and J ends, which lost 2 bases and 5 bases, there was a span of 12 bases. The CDR3 consists of 15 residues.

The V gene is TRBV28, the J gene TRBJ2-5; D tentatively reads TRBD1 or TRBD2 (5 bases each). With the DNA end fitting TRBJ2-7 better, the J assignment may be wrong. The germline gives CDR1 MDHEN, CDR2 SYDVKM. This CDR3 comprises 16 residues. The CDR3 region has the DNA TGTGCCAGCACGACCCTTGGGGCTACGGGATTCTACGAGCAGTACTTC. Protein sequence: CASTTLGATGFYEQYF.

The CDR3 sequence: CASSSGLNTGELFF. The CDR3 DNA follows: TGTGCCAGCAGCTCCGGACTGAACACCGGGGAGCTGTTTTTT. J is TRBJ2-2 and V is TRBV13; D is possibly TRBD2 (5 bases). Germline V gives CDR1 PRHDT, CDR2 FYEKMQ (reference sequence). V lost 4 bases and J 1 base, leaving 7 bases between the germline ends. The CDR3 totals 14 residues. The complete variable domain, with remaining parts taken from reference TRBV13 and TRBJ2-2, reads AAGVIQSPRHLIKEKRETATLKCYPIPRHDTVYWYQQGPGQDPQFLISFYEKMQSDKGSIPDRFSAQQFSDYHSELNMSSLELGDSALYFCASSSGLNTGELFFGEGSRLTVL.

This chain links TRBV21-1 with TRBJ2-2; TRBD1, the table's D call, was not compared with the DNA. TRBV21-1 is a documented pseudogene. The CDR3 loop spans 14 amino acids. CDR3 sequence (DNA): TGTGCCAGCAGCAAGGCAGCGAACACCGGGGAGCTGTTTTTT. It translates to CASSKAANTGELFF.

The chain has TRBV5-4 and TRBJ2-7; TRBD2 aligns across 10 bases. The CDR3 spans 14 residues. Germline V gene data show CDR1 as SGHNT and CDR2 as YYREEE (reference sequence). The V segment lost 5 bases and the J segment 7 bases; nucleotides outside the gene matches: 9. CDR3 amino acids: CASRASGSLREQYF. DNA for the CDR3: TGTGCCAGCAGGGCTAGCGGGAGCCTAAGGGAGCAGTACTTC. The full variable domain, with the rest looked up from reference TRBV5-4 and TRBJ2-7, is ETGVTQSPTHLIKTRGQQVTLRCSSQSGHNTVSWYQQALGQGPQFIFQYYREEENGRGNFPPRFSGLQFPNYSSELNVNALELDDSALYLCASRASGSLREQYFGPGTRLTVT.

CDR3 nucleotide sequence: TGTGCCAGCAGCCCTACCGACTCAAGTGGCACCTACGAGCAGTACTTC. This encodes CASSPTDSSGTYEQYF. V and J are TRBV5-4 and TRBJ2-7; D remains ambiguous. The CDR3 length is 16 residues. The V gene lost 4 bases and the J gene lost 2 bases, with 19 bases spanning the gap. Germline V lookup: CDR1 SGHNT, CDR2 YYREEE (reference sequence).

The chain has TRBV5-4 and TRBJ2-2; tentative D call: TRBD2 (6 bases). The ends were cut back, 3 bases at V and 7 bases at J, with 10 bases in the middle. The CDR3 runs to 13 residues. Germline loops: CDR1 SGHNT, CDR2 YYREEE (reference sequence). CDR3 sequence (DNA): TGTGCCAGCAGCTCGGGGACTGTCGGGGAGCTGTTTTTT. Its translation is CASSSGTVGELFF.

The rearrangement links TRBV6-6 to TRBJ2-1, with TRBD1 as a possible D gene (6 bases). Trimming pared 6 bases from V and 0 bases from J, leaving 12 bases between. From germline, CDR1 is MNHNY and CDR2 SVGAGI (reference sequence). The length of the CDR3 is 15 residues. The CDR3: CASSLQGNSYNEQFF. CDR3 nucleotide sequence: TGTGCCAGCAGCCTACAGGGAAACTCCTACAATGAGCAGTTCTTC.

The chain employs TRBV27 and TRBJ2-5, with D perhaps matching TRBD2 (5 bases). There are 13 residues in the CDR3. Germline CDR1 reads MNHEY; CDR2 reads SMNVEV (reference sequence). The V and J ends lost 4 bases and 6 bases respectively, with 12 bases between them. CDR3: CASSWTAAQTQYF. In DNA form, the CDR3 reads TGTGCCAGCAGTTGGACTGCGGCGCAGACCCAGTACTTC.